These T cell receptor beta chains were read from a single sample in a study of blood T cell repertoires in COVID-19. The repertoire was sequenced with immunoSEQ multiplex PCR; TCRdb's copy has only in-frame clones and lacks some. The top ten hold roughly 21% of the sample, which has under 130,000 clones, about three quarters seen once. Material: peripheral blood. The receptors were gathered from a woman between 65 and 79 years old with acute or convalescent COVID-19. CDR3s include the opening cysteine and the closing phenylalanine or tryptophan. The order of the fields is J gene, V gene, D gene, CDR3 length, clone size, CDR3 protein, CDR3 DNA. The D gene is left open where the match is weak. Clone sizes are given selectively: once, few, many, or a class where the clone is expanded.

TRBJ1-4,TRBV5-1,-,15,-,CASTLQGATNEKLFF,TGCGCCAGCACCTTACAGGGTGCAACTAATGAAAAACTGTTTTTT
TRBJ2-2,TRBV7-8,-,16,-,CASSLVGGGLHGELFF,TGTGCCAGCAGCTTAGTTGGCGGGGGCCTTCACGGGGAGCTGTTTTTT
TRBJ2-3,TRBV2,TRBD2,16,-,CASSSERGGRTDTQYF,TGTGCCAGCAGTTCCGAGCGGGGGGGGCGCACAGATACGCAGTATTTT
TRBJ1-2,TRBV18,TRBD1,12,once,CASSDRGHGYTF,TGTGCCAGCTCTGACAGGGGCCATGGCTACACCTTC
TRBJ2-2,TRBV27,-,18,-,CASSLDPPRGGYTGELFF,TGTGCCAGCAGTCTAGACCCCCCAAGGGGGGGCTACACCGGGGAGCTGTTTTTT
TRBJ1-1,TRBV27,-,15,many,CASRSFGGLNTEAFF,TGTGCCAGCAGATCTTTCGGAGGCCTGAACACTGAAGCTTTCTTT
TRBJ1-1,TRBV6-5,-,12,-,CASKRGNTEAFF,TGTGCCAGCAAGCGGGGGAACACTGAAGCTTTCTTT
TRBJ2-7,TRBV11-2,-,16,-,CASSGLKALTIYEQYF,TGTGCCAGCAGCGGGCTGAAAGCCCTGACCATCTACGAGCAGTACTTC
TRBJ1-6,TRBV5-6,TRBD1,14,-,CASSYRGLNSPLHF,TGTGCCAGCAGCTACAGGGGGCTAAATTCACCCCTCCACTTT
TRBJ2-5,TRBV11-3,-,13,once,CASSLGQQETQYF,TGTGCCAGCAGCTTAGGACAGCAAGAGACCCAGTACTTC
TRBJ1-2,TRBV18,TRBD1,15,-,CASSPQADRAYGYTF,TGTGCCAGCTCACCACAGGCGGACAGGGCCTATGGCTACACCTTC
TRBJ2-1,TRBV5-4,TRBD2,16,many,CASSLTSGAAYNEQFF,TGTGCCAGCAGCCTCACTAGCGGGGCTGCCTACAATGAGCAGTTCTTC
TRBJ1-4,TRBV10-2,-,14,-,CASSAGGTNEKLFF,TGCGCCAGCAGTGCGGGAGGAACTAATGAAAAACTGTTTTTT
TRBJ1-2,TRBV7-9,TRBD1,16,-,CASSNRTGLTNYGYTF,TGTGCCAGCAGCAATCGGACAGGGCTTACTAACTATGGCTACACCTTC
TRBJ1-1,TRBV27,TRBD1,15,-,CASSLSTGVNTEAFF,TGTGCCAGCAGTTTATCGACAGGGGTGAACACTGAAGCTTTCTTT
TRBJ1-1,TRBV12-3/TRBV12-4,-,12,-,CASSLGATEAFF,TGTGCCAGCAGCCTAGGGGCCACTGAAGCTTTCTTT
TRBJ2-7,TRBV19,-,14,-,CASRNPGTGDEQYF,TGTGCCAGTAGGAACCCAGGAACCGGCGATGAGCAGTACTTC
TRBJ1-6,TRBV19,TRBD1,19,-,CARTPAGYRGPSGNSPLHF,TGTGCCAGGACCCCAGCCGGGTACAGGGGCCCGAGTGGGAATTCACCCCTCCACTTT
TRBJ2-1,TRBV30,TRBD2,13,-,CAWLTSGGFEQFF,TGTGCCTGGCTGACTAGCGGGGGGTTTGAGCAGTTCTTC